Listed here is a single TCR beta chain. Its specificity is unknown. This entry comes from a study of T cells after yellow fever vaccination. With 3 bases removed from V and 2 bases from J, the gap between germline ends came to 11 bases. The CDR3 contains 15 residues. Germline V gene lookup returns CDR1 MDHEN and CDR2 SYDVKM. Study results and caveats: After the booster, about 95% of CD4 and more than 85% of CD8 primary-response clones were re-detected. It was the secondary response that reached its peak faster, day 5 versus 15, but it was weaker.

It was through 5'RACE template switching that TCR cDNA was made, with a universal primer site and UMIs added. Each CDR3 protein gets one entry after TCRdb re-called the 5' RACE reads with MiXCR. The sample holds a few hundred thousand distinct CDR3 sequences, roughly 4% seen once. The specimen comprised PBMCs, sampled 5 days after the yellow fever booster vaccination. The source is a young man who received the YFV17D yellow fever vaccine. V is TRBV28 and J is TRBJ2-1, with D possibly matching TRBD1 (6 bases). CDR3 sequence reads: CASSFARGPYNEQFF. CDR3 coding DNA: TGTGCCAGCAGTTTCGCCAGGGGCCCCTACAATGAGCAGTTCTTC. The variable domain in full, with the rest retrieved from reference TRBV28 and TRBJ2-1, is DVKVTQSSRYLVKRTGEKVFLECVQDMDHENMFWYRQDPGLGLRLIYFSYDVKMKEKGDIPEGYSVSREKKERFSLILESASTNQTSMYLCASSFARGPYNEQFFGPGTRLTVL.